A single sample is the source of the 8 T cell receptor beta chains below, sequenced in a study of cytomegalovirus exposure and HLA in healthy donors. The repertoire was sequenced with immunoSEQ multiplex PCR; TCRdb's copy has only in-frame clones and lacks some. This sample has more than 100,000 clones, with roughly 90% found just once. What was sequenced was PBMCs. The receptors were gathered from a man aged 30 to 39 in good health and CMV-seronegative.

V is TRBV11-3 and J is TRBJ2-1; 11 bases fit TRBD1. CDR1 is SGHNT, CDR2 YENEEA, per germline. The CDR3 runs to 15 residues. The trim removed 1 base at V and 7 bases at J, leaving 3 bases unmatched. DNA for the CDR3: TGTGCCAGCAGCTTAGGGGGACAGGGGGGTAATGAGCAGTTCTTC. Translated, it gives CASSLGGQGGNEQFF.

This chain connects TRBV7-8 to TRBJ1-1; a possible D gene is TRBD1 (5 bases). V lost 3 bases and J lost 7, with 9 bases in between. CDR3 length equals 12 residues. Germline V lookup: CDR1 SGHVS, CDR2 FQNEAQ. CDR3: CASSFLTDEAFF. CDR3 in DNA: TGTGCCAGCAGCTTCTTGACAGATGAAGCTTTCTTT.

V and J are TRBV7-2 and TRBJ2-7; 10 bases fit TRBD1. Per germline, CDR1 SGHTA and CDR2 FQGNSA. The V and J ends lost 5 bases and 2 bases, in that order; junction bases with no gene match: 3. The CDR3 is made up of 14 amino acids. CDR3 DNA: TGTGCCAGCAGCCCAGGACAGGGGGCCTACGAGCAGTACTTC. Its translation: CASSPGQGAYEQYF. The variable domain in full, completed from reference TRBV7-2 and TRBJ2-7, reads GAGVSQSPSNKVTEKGKDVELRCDPISGHTALYWYRQSLGQGLEFLIYFQGNSAPDKSGLPSDRFSAERTGGSVSTLTIQRTQQEDSAVYLCASSPGQGAYEQYFGPGTRLTVT.

The chain has TRBV9 and TRBJ2-5, with 13 positions matching TRBD2. Trimming took 4 bases from V and 5 from J; bases not matched to a gene: 8. Germline loops: CDR1 SGDLS, CDR2 YYNGEE. The CDR3 has 16 residues. CDR3 DNA: TGTGCCAGCAGCCGCACCGGGACTAGCGGGATTGAGACCCAGTACTTC. Its protein product is CASSRTGTSGIETQYF.

Comments on this clone: A junction boundary mismatches the germline segment, possibly from a read error. This sequence joins TRBV9 and TRBJ1-6, with D possibly TRBD1 on 5 matching bases. The CDR3 is 13 amino acids. Germline CDR1 is SGDLS and CDR2 is YYNGEE. Here the CDR3 reads CASGASSNSPLHF. The CDR3 region has the DNA TGTGCCAGTGGGGCCTCCTCTAATTCACCCCTCCACTTT.

This clone was seen a handful of times. V is TRBV30 and J is TRBJ2-1, with D maybe TRBD2 (5 bases). Germline CDR1 GTSNPN, CDR2 SVGIG (reference sequence). The CDR3 contains 14 residues. With 8 bases removed from V and 3 bases from J, the gap between germline ends came to 17 bases. CDR3 protein: CARTGRGIYNEQFF. The CDR3 DNA reads as TGTGCCCGGACCGGCCGGGGAATCTACAATGAGCAGTTCTTC.

This sequence joins TRBV4-1 and TRBJ2-1; 8 nucleotides match TRBD1. Germline assignment: CDR1 MGHRA and CDR2 YSYEKL. J lost 5 bases, V lost 2 bases, and 11 bases had no gene match. The CDR3 extends over 17 amino acids. The CDR3 sequence: CASSQPSRVQGDNEQFF. DNA of the CDR3: TGCGCCAGCAGCCAACCCTCGAGAGTACAGGGGGACAATGAGCAGTTCTTC.

This chain uses TRBV6-5 with TRBJ2-7; the match to TRBD2 covers 8 bases. The CDR3 is 15 residues long. The germline V gene has CDR1 MNHEY and CDR2 SVGAGI. V gave up 5 bases and J gave up 2 bases; unmatched junction bases: 8. The CDR3 coding sequence is TGTGCCAGCAGTCGCAGACTAGCGCAGACCTACGAGCAGTACTTC. Its translation: CASSRRLAQTYEQYF.